This is a list of T cell receptor beta chains from one sample in a study of response to subunit inactivated influenza vaccine. Each CDR3 protein gets one entry after TCRdb re-called the RT-PCR reads with MiXCR. The table shows roughly 180,000 distinct CDR3 sequences, with about 9% occurring only once. Source: non-naive T cells sorted from PBMCs, taken on the day of vaccination. The receptors were sampled from a man in his forties or fifties who received an inactivated influenza vaccine. Both conserved end residues are part of each CDR3. Fields, in order: J gene, clone size, D gene, V gene, CDR3 protein, CDR3 DNA. The D gene is left open where the match is weak. A clone size is listed for some rows: how often the clone was seen (once, few, many), or a class if it is expanded.

J: TRBJ2-7; size: many; D: -; V: TRBV27; CDR3: CASCPGLPAAYEQYF; DNA: TGTGCCAGCTGCCCTGGATTGCCGGCAGCCTACGAGCAGTACTTC
J: TRBJ2-1; size: few; D: TRBD2; V: TRBV2; CDR3: CASSSSGGAREQFF; DNA: TGTGCCAGCAGTTCTAGCGGGGGGGCTCGGGAGCAGTTCTTC
J: TRBJ1-6; size: few; D: -; V: TRBV4-1; CDR3: CASSQDRSYSPLHF; DNA: TGCGCCAGCAGCCAAGATAGGTCTTATTCACCCCTCCACTTT
J: TRBJ2-2; size: few; D: -; V: TRBV10-3; CDR3: CAIRDTITGELFF; DNA: TGTGCCATCAGGGACACGATAACCGGGGAGCTGTTTTTT
J: TRBJ2-1; size: many; D: TRBD2; V: TRBV7-2; CDR3: CASSHLGLAGANEQFF; DNA: TGTGCCAGCAGCCACCTAGGACTAGCGGGAGCCAATGAGCAGTTCTTC
J: TRBJ1-1; size: -; D: -; V: TRBV27; CDR3: CASSSSALNTEAFF; DNA: TGTGCCAGCAGTTCAAGCGCTCTGAACACTGAAGCTTTCTTT
J: TRBJ1-3; size: few; D: -; V: TRBV2; CDR3: CASSELGRSSGNTIYF; DNA: TGTGCCAGCAGTGAGTTAGGGCGGAGCTCTGGAAACACCATATATTTT
J: TRBJ2-1; size: -; D: -; V: TRBV27; CDR3: CASSLGSGLSSYNEQFF; DNA: TGTGCCAGCAGTTTAGGGTCAGGGCTGAGCTCCTACAATGAGCAGTTCTTC
J: TRBJ2-1; size: few; D: TRBD2; V: TRBV20-1; CDR3: CSARVEAWGGGYNEQFF; DNA: TGCAGTGCTAGAGTGGAGGCGTGGGGCGGGGGGTACAATGAGCAGTTCTTC
J: TRBJ1-6; size: few; D: -; V: TRBV27; CDR3: CASSLSVNSPLHF; DNA: TGTGCCAGCAGCTTATCGGTGAATTCACCCCTCCACTTT
J: TRBJ2-1; size: few; D: TRBD2; V: TRBV12-3/TRBV12-4; CDR3: CASTLGSGGGAVNEQFF; DNA: TGTGCCAGCACCCTAGGGTCTGGCGGGGGGGCCGTCAATGAGCAGTTCTTC
J: TRBJ2-7; size: -; D: -; V: TRBV2; CDR3: CASSEGRGVREQYF; DNA: TGTGCCAGCAGTGAAGGTAGAGGGGTTAGGGAGCAGTACTTC
J: TRBJ2-3; size: few; D: -; V: TRBV10-3; CDR3: CAIREGGTDTQYF; DNA: TGTGCCATCAGGGAAGGGGGCACAGATACGCAGTATTTT
J: TRBJ1-4; size: many; D: -; V: TRBV7-9; CDR3: CASSLATGFIGEKLFF; DNA: TGTGCCAGCAGCTTGGCCACAGGGTTCATTGGAGAAAAACTGTTTTTT
J: TRBJ2-1; size: few; D: -; V: TRBV7-2; CDR3: CASSLGGAGLNEQFF; DNA: TGTGCCAGCAGCTTAGGGGGGGCAGGGCTCAATGAGCAGTTCTTC
J: TRBJ2-3; size: few; D: -; V: TRBV30; CDR3: CAWSLRGTDTQYF; DNA: TGTGCCTGGAGTCTTAGGGGTACAGATACGCAGTATTTT
J: TRBJ1-1; size: few; D: -; V: TRBV7-9; CDR3: CASSGGDGGWTEAFF; DNA: TGTGCCAGCAGCGGGGGGGACGGGGGATGGACTGAAGCTTTCTTT
J: TRBJ2-1; size: -; D: -; V: TRBV6-1; CDR3: CASSEVANLYNEQFF; DNA: TGTGCCAGCAGTGAAGTGGCTAACCTCTACAATGAGCAGTTCTTC
J: TRBJ2-1; size: -; D: -; V: TRBV15; CDR3: CATSRDSAWDFYYNEQIF; DNA: TGTGCCACCAGCAGAGATAGTGCATGGGACTTTTACTACAATGAGCAGATCTTC
J: TRBJ2-3; size: many; D: -; V: TRBV5-1; CDR3: CASRLGIGDTQYF; DNA: TGCGCCAGCCGGCTCGGGATAGGGGATACGCAGTATTTT
J: TRBJ2-3; size: -; D: -; V: TRBV20-1; CDR3: CSAREALVADTQYF; DNA: TGCAGTGCTAGAGAGGCCCTAGTGGCCGATACGCAGTATTTT
J: TRBJ1-2; size: few; D: -; V: TRBV4-2; CDR3: CASSPSPGAGGYTF; DNA: TGTGCCAGCAGCCCCTCCCCGGGGGCAGGTGGCTACACCTTC
J: TRBJ1-1; size: many; D: -; V: TRBV2; CDR3: CASKDLNTEAFF; DNA: TGTGCCAGCAAAGACCTGAACACTGAAGCTTTCTTT
J: TRBJ1-5; size: -; D: -; V: TRBV6-5; CDR3: CASSSGQLNQPQHF; DNA: TGTGCCAGCAGTTCGGGACAACTCAATCAGCCCCAGCATTTT
J: TRBJ2-7; size: few; D: -; V: TRBV30; CDR3: CAWSSGQPRGYEQYF; DNA: TGTGCCTGGAGTTCAGGACAGCCTAGGGGCTACGAGCAGTACTTC
J: TRBJ1-1; size: few; D: -; V: TRBV6-2/TRBV6-3; CDR3: CASSYIVKNTEAFF; DNA: TGTGCCAGCAGTTACATTGTGAAGAACACTGAAGCTTTCTTT
J: TRBJ1-2; size: few; D: -; V: TRBV18; CDR3: CASSPRGLDGYTF; DNA: TGTGCCAGCTCACCGAGGGGTCTCGATGGCTACACCTTC
J: TRBJ1-2; size: few; D: TRBD1; V: TRBV5-1; CDR3: CASSSIRQGGGYTF; DNA: TGCGCCAGCAGCTCGATACGACAGGGTGGGGGCTACACCTTC
J: TRBJ2-4; size: -; D: -; V: TRBV7-2; CDR3: CASSPSTQGGAKNIQYF; DNA: TGTGCCAGCAGCCCATCGACCCAGGGGGGGGCTAAAAACATTCAGTACTTC
J: TRBJ1-5; size: many; D: -; V: TRBV12-3/TRBV12-4; CDR3: CASSLMRNQPQHF; DNA: TGTGCCAGCAGTTTAATGAGAAATCAGCCCCAGCATTTT
J: TRBJ1-4; size: -; D: TRBD1; V: TRBV4-3; CDR3: CASSRDRAATNEKLFF; DNA: TGCGCCAGCAGCAGGGACAGGGCCGCAACTAATGAAAAACTGTTTTTT
J: TRBJ2-7; size: few; D: -; V: TRBV27; CDR3: CASSLKAETFYYEQYF; DNA: TGTGCCAGCAGTTTAAAGGCAGAAACCTTCTACTACGAGCAGTACTTC
J: TRBJ2-7; size: few; D: -; V: TRBV20-1; CDR3: CSARSSGVTEQYF; DNA: TGCAGTGCTAGGAGCTCGGGAGTTACCGAGCAGTACTTC
J: TRBJ1-4; size: -; D: TRBD1; V: TRBV3-1; CDR3: CASSQGDRGSSNEKLFF; DNA: TGTGCCAGCAGCCAAGGGGACAGGGGGAGCTCTAATGAAAAACTGTTTTTT
J: TRBJ2-7; size: -; D: TRBD2; V: TRBV7-8; CDR3: CASSIRRGGRAPYEQYF; DNA: TGTGCCAGCAGCATCCGGCGGGGCGGGAGGGCTCCCTACGAGCAGTACTTC
J: TRBJ1-2; size: many; D: -; V: TRBV12-3/TRBV12-4; CDR3: CASSLNLNYGYTF; DNA: TGTGCCAGCAGTTTAAACCTTAACTATGGCTACACCTTC
J: TRBJ1-1; size: few; D: -; V: TRBV10-3; CDR3: CAIRDSLRNTEAFF; DNA: TGTGCCATCCGGGACTCCCTAAGGAACACTGAAGCTTTCTTT
J: TRBJ2-5; size: -; D: -; V: TRBV15; CDR3: CATSNYQGSQETEYF; DNA: TGTGCCACCAGCAATTACCAGGGGTCCCAAGAGACCGAGTACTTC
J: TRBJ2-1; size: -; D: -; V: TRBV24-1; CDR3: CATSPGAGASYNEQFF; DNA: TGTGCCACCAGCCCCGGGGCGGGGGCATCCTACAATGAGCAGTTCTTC
J: TRBJ1-2; size: few; D: TRBD1; V: TRBV20-1; CDR3: CSAIDPGGMGLVYGYTF; DNA: TGCAGTGCTATCGACCCAGGGGGAATGGGGCTTGTCTATGGCTACACCTTC